Sequencing of this TCR beta chain was carried out in a study of cytomegalovirus exposure and HLA in healthy donors. The PCR used 60 Vbeta and 13 Jbeta primers. Using immunoSEQ multiplex PCR, the repertoire was profiled, and TCRdb retains in-frame clones only, with some absent. The repertoire holds under 200,000 clones, 73% seen once, with around 1.9% in the top ten. This CDR3 is 16 amino acids long. Unmatched junction bases numbered 9, after V lost 5 bases and J lost 3 bases. Looked up from germline, CDR1 is SGHVS and CDR2 is FNYEAQ. This clone was found a few times. What it binds is unknown. General observations from the study: A cluster of highly shared sequence variants was likely a sequencing artifact.

The source of this sequence is a woman aged 25 to 39 in good health and CMV-seronegative. The specimen was PBMCs. The rearrangement uses TRBV7-6 and TRBJ1-2; TRBD1 aligns across 10 bases. This CDR3 reads CASSEYGQGGDYGYTF. CDR3 bases: TGTGCCAGCAGCGAATACGGACAGGGGGGAGACTATGGCTACACCTTC.